Listed below are T cell receptor beta chains from one sample, sequenced in a study of cytomegalovirus exposure and HLA in healthy donors. This table comes from immunoSEQ multiplex PCR, and its TCRdb copy is limited to in-frame clones, with some not included. Counted here are over 100,000 clones, more than 70% occurring once; the ten biggest clones make up more than 2%. Sample: PBMCs. The source of these receptors is a woman under 30 in good health and CMV-seronegative. Each CDR3 is given without its conserved first and last residue. The D gene is left open where the match is weak.

j_call	d_call	v_call	cdr3_aa
TRBJ2-7	NA	TRBV7-9	ASSTLVAGRYYEQY
TRBJ2-7	TRBD2	TRBV27	ASSTLAGTPYEQY
TRBJ2-1	NA	TRBV9	ASSGRDFYYNEQF
TRBJ2-2	NA	TRBV7-3	ASSFGRGTGELF
TRBJ1-2	NA	TRBV7-3	ASSPTSREIDYGYT
TRBJ1-2	NA	TRBV28	ASSSQGLRGYT
TRBJ1-2	TRBD1	TRBV2	ASSEGQGGGYT
TRBJ2-1	TRBD2	TRBV4-1	ASSQANMGLADNEQF
TRBJ2-1	TRBD2	TRBV7-6	ASTSGGRNSYNEQF
TRBJ2-7	TRBD2	TRBV7-2	ASSSGLLYEQY
TRBJ2-3	NA	TRBV5-1	ASSLFAADTQY
TRBJ2-2	NA	TRBV6-4	ASSEAETGELF
TRBJ1-3	NA	TRBV9	ASSVGTGSGNTIY
TRBJ2-1	NA	TRBV30	AWSVFERPYNEQF
TRBJ2-7	NA	TRBV5-4	ASSSPGNSYEQY
TRBJ2-3	TRBD2	TRBV25-1	ASRPGTSGEDTQY
TRBJ2-5	NA	TRBV6-1	ASSDEAGMETQY
TRBJ1-3	NA	TRBV27	ASSLTDTGNTIY
TRBJ2-1	TRBD2	TRBV5-5	ASSLRGDNEQF
TRBJ1-2	NA	TRBV28	ASSNSGLGYT
TRBJ2-7	NA	TRBV4-3	ASSQDFPYGVQY
TRBJ1-1	TRBD1	TRBV9	ASSPHDRGLLRAF
TRBJ2-3	TRBD2	TRBV7-9	ASSFDWGGGDTQY
TRBJ2-1	NA	TRBV13	ASSLGGGREF
TRBJ2-3	TRBD2	TRBV25-1	ASSERGGYTDTQY
TRBJ1-1	NA	TRBV29-1	SVLTLMNTEAF
TRBJ2-1	NA	TRBV19	ASSLELSSYNEQF
TRBJ1-1	NA	TRBV19	ASRRTDYTEAF
TRBJ2-2	TRBD2	TRBV18	ASPKGGYDTGELF
TRBJ2-7	TRBD1	TRBV28	ASSFTGGKLYEQY
TRBJ2-1	TRBD2	TRBV11-3	ASSLGASGRSVNEQF
TRBJ2-2	TRBD2	TRBV28	ASIEGRGGSNGELF
TRBJ2-1	NA	TRBV7-8	ASSLVFPRDEQF
TRBJ2-2	NA	TRBV28	AGSGPGAGELF
TRBJ2-3	TRBD2	TRBV5-4	ASTRSGGSTDTQY
TRBJ2-3	TRBD1	TRBV28	ASSLSGTGPDTQY
TRBJ2-1	TRBD2	TRBV7-9	ASSLRTSDYNEQF
TRBJ1-2	NA	TRBV5-6	ASHRQGSAYGYT